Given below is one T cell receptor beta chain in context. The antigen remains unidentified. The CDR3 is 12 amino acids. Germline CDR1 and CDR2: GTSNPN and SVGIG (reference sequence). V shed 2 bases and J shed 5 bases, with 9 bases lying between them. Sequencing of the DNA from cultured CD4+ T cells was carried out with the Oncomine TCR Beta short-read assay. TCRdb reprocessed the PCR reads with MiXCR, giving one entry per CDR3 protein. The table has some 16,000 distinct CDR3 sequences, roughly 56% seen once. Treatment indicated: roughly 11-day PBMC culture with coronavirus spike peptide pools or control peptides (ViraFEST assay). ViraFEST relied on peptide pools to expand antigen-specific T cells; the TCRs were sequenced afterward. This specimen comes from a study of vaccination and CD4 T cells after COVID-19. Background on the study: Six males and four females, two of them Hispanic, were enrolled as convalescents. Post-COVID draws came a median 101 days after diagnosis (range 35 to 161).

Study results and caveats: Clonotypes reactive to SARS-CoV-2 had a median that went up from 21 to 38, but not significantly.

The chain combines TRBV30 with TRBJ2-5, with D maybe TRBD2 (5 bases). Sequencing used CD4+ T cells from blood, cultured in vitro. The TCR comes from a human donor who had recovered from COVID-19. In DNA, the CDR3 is TGTGCCTGGAGTCTAGCAATGGAGACCCAGTACTTC. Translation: CAWSLAMETQYF.